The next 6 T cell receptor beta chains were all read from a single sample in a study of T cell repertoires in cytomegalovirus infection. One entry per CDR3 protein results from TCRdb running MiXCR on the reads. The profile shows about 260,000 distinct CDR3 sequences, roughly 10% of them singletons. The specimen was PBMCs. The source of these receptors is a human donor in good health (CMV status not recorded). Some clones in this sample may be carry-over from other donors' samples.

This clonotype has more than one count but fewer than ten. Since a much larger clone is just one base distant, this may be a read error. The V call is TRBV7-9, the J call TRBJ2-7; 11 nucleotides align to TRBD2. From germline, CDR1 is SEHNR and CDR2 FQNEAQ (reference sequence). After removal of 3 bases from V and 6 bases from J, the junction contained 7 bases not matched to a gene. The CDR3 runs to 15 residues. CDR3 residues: CASSLSGTSGPEQYF. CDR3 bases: TGTGCCAGCAGCTTGTCCGGGACTAGCGGCCCCGAGCAGTACTTC.

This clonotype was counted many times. The CDR3 is CASSLTSGGGRNEQFF. CDR3 DNA: TGTGCCAGCAGCCTCACTAGCGGGGGGGGGCGCAATGAGCAGTTCTTC. This sequence joins TRBV7-2 and TRBJ2-1; the match to TRBD2 covers 13 bases. Germline loops: CDR1 SGHTA, CDR2 FQGNSA. J was trimmed by 6 bases and V by 5 bases; bases with no gene match: 7. The CDR3 covers 16 residues.

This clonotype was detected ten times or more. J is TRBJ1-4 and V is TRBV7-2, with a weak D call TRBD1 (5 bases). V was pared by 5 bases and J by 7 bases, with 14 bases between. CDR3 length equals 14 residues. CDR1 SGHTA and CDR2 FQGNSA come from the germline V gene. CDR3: CASSPGRAFEKLFF. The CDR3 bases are TGTGCCAGCAGCCCGGGACGGGCCTTTGAAAAACTGTTTTTT. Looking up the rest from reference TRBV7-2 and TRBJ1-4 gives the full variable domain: GAGVSQSPSNKVTEKGKDVELRCDPISGHTALYWYRQSLGQGLEFLIYFQGNSAPDKSGLPSDRFSAERTGGSVSTLTIQRTQQEDSAVYLCASSPGRAFEKLFFGSGTQLSVL.

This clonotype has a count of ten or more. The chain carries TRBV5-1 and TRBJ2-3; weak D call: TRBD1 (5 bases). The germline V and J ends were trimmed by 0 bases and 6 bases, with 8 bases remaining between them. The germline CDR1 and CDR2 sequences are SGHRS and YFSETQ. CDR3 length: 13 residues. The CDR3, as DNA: TGCGCCAGCAGCTTGGGTACAGGTGATACGCAGTATTTT. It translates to CASSLGTGDTQYF.

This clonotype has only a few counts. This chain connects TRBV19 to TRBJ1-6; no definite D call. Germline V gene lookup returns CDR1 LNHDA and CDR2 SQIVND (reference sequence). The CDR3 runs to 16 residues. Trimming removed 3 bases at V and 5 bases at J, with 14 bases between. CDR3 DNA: TGTGCCAGTAGTATCATCGGGCGCCAGAATAATTCACCCCTCCACTTT. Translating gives CASSIIGRQNNSPLHF. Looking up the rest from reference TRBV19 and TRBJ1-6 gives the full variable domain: DGGITQSPKYLFRKEGQNVTLSCEQNLNHDAMYWYRQDPGQGLRLIYYSQIVNDFQKGDIAEGYSVSREKKESFPLTVTSAQKNPTAFYLCASSIIGRQNNSPLHFGNGTRLTVT.

CDR3 DNA: TGCGCCAGCAGCCCCGGGACAGGGCATATGACTGAAGCTTTCTTT. Its protein is CASSPGTGHMTEAFF. The V call is TRBV4-3, the J call TRBJ1-1; TRBD1 matches 9 bases. The CDR3 is 15 residues long. V was pared by 4 bases and J by 5 bases, with 8 bases of the junction left unmatched. Germline V gene data show CDR1 as LGHNA and CDR2 as YSLEER.